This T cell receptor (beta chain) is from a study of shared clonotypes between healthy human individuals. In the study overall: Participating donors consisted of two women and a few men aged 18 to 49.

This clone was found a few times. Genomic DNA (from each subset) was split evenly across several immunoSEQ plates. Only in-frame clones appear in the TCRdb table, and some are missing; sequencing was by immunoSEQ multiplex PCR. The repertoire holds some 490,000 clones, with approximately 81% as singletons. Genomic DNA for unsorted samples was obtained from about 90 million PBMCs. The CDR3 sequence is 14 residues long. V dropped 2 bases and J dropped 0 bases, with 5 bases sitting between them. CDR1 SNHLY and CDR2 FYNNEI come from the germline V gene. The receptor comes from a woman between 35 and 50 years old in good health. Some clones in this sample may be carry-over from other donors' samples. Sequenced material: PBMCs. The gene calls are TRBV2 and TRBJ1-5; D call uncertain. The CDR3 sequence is CASSEMASNQPQHF. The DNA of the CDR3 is TGTGCCAGCAGTGAAATGGCTAGCAATCAGCCCCAGCATTTT.